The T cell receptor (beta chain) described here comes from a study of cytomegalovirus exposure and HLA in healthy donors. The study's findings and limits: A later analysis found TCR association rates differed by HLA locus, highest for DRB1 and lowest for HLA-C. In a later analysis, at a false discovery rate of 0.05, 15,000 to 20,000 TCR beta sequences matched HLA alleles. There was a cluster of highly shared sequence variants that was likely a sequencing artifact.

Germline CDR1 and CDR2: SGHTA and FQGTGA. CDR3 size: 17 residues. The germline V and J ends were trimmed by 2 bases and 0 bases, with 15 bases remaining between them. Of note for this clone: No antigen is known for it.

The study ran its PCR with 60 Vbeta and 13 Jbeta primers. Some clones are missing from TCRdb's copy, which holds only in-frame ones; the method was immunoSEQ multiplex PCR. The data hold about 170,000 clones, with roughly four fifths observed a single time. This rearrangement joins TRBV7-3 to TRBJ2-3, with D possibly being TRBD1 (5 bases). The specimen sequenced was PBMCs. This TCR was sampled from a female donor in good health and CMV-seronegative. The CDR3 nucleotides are TGTGCCAGCAGCTTACAAGGGGCAGCAGCTAGCACAGATACGCAGTATTTT. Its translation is CASSLQGAAASTDTQYF.